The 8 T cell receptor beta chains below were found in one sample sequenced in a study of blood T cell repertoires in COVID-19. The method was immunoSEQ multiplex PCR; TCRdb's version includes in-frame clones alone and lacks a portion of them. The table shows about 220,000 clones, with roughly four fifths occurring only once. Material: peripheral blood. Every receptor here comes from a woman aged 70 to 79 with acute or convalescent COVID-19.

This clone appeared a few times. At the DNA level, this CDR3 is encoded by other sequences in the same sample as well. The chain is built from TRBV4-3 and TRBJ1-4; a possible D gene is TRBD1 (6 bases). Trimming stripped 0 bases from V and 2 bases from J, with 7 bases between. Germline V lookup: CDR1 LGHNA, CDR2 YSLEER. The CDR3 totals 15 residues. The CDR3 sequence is CASSQDRGTNEKLFF. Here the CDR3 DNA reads TGCGCCAGCAGCCAAGATAGGGGGACTAATGAAAAACTGTTTTTT.

The CDR3 spells CASIGGGPWNEQFF. CDR3 sequence (DNA): TGTGCCAGCATCGGCGGGGGCCCCTGGAATGAGCAGTTCTTC. This rearrangement joins TRBV7-9 to TRBJ2-1, with D maybe TRBD2 (7 bases). Trimming removed 7 bases from V and 7 bases from J, with 17 bases in between. Germline V CDR1 and CDR2: SEHNR, FQNEAQ (reference sequence). CDR3 length equals 14 residues. Full variable domain (remainder filled in from reference TRBV7-9 and TRBJ2-1): DTGVSQNPRHKITKRGQNVTFRCDPISEHNRLYWYRQTLGQGPEFLTYFQNEAQLEKSRLLSDRFSAERPKGSFSTLEIQRTEQGDSAMYLCASIGGGPWNEQFFGPGTRLTVL.

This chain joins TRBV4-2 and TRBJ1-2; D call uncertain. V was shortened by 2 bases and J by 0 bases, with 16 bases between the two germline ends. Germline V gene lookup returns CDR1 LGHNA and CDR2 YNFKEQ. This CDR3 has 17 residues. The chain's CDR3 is CASSQPSVVVANYGYTF. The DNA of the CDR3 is TGTGCCAGCAGCCAACCCTCTGTCGTCGTAGCTAACTATGGCTACACCTTC.

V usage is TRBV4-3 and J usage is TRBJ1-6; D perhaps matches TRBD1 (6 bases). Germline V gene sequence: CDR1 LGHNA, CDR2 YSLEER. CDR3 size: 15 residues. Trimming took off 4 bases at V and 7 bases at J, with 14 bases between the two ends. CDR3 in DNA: TGCGCCAGCAGCCTTACTACAGGGTCCAATTCACCCCTCCACTTT. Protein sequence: CASSLTTGSNSPLHF.

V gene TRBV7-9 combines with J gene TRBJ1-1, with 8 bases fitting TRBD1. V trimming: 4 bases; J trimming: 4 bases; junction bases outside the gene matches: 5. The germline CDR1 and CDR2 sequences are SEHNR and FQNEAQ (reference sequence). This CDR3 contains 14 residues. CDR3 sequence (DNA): TGTGCCAGCAGCTACGGGACAGGACGCACTGAAGCTTTCTTT. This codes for CASSYGTGRTEAFF.

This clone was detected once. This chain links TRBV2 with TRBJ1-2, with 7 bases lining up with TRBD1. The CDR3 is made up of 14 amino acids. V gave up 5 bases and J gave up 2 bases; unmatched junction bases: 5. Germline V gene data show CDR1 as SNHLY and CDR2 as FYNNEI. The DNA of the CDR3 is TGTGCCAGCAGTACCGACAGGGTAAACTATGGCTACACCTTC. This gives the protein CASSTDRVNYGYTF.

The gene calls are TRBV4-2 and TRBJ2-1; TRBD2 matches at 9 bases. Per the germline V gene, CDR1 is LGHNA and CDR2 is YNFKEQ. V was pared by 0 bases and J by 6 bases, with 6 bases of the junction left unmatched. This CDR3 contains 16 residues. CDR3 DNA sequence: TGTGCCAGCAGCCAAGATCTAACGCGGGGGGGCAATGAGCAGTTCTTC. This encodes CASSQDLTRGGNEQFF.

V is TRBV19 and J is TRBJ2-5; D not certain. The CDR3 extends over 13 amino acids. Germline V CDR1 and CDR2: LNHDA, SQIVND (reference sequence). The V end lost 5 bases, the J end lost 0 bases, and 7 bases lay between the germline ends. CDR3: CASSYGYQETQYF. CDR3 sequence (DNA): TGTGCCAGTAGTTATGGCTACCAAGAGACCCAGTACTTC.